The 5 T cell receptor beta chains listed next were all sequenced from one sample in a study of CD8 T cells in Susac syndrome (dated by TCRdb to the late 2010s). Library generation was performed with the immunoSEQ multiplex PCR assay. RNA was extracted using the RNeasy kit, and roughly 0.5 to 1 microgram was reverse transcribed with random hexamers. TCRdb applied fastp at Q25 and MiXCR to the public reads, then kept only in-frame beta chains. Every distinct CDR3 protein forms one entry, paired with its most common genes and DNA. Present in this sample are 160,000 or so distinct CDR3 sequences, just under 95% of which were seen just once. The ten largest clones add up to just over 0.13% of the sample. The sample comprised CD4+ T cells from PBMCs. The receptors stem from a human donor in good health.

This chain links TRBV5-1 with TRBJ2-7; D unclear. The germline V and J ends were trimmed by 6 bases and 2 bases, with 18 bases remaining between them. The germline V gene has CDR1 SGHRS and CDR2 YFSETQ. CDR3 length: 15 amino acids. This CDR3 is CASTLKPNQPYEQYF. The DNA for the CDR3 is TGCGCCAGCACGCTCAAACCCAACCAACCCTACGAGCAGTACTTC. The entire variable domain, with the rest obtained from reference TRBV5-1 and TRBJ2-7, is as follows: KAGVTQTPRYLIKTRGQQVTLSCSPISGHRSVSWYQQTPGQGLQFLFEYFSETQRNKGNFPGRFSGRQFSNSRSEMNVSTLELGDSALYLCASTLKPNQPYEQYFGPGTRLTVT.

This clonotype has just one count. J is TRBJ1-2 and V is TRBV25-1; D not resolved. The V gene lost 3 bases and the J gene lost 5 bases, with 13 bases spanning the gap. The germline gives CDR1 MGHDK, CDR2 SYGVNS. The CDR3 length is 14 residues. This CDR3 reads CASSDMDRLYGYTF. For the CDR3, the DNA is TGTGCCAGCAGTGATATGGACCGACTATATGGCTACACCTTC.

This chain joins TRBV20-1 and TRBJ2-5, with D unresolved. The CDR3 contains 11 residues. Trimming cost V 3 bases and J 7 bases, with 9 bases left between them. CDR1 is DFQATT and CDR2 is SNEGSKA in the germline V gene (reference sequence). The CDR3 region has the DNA TGCAGTGCTAGTGTAGGCCCGACCCAGTACTTC. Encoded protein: CSASVGPTQYF.

CDR3 sequence reads: CASSQAGGQIYGYTF. The CDR3 DNA reads as TGTGCCAGCAGCCAAGCAGGGGGCCAAATCTATGGCTACACCTTC. The V call is TRBV3-1, the J call TRBJ1-2, with TRBD1 identical over 8 bases. V gave up 1 base and J gave up 4 bases; unmatched junction bases: 5. Germline CDR1 reads LGHDT; CDR2 reads YNNKEL (reference sequence). The CDR3 totals 15 residues. The complete variable domain, with remaining parts taken from reference TRBV3-1 and TRBJ1-2, reads DTAVSQTPKYLVTQMGNDKSIKCEQNLGHDTMYWYKQDSKKFLKIMFSYNNKELIINETVPNRFSPKSPDKAHLNLHINSLELGDSAVYFCASSQAGGQIYGYTFGSGTRLTVV.

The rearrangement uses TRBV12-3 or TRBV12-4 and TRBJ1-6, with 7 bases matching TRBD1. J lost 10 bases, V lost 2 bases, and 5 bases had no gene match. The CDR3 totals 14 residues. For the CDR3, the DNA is TGTGCCAGCAGTTTATTAAGGGGGCCATCACCCCTCCACTTT. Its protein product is CASSLLRGPSPLHF.